The subject of this entry is one T cell receptor beta chain. Its specificity is not known. CDR3 length equals 17 residues. Trimming shortened V by 2 bases and J by 1 base, and 12 bases separated the two germline ends. Germline CDR1 LNHNV, CDR2 YYDKDF (reference sequence). The record originates from a study of T cell repertoires in cytomegalovirus infection. Study context: Recently identified HLA-C-restricted and well-studied HLA-B-restricted CMV epitopes were used. It can be stated that public TCR beta signatures indicated CMV infection as well as a matching HLA type. Notes on the study in general: The cumulative frequency of public TCR beta families distinguished individuals who carried CMV together with the relevant HLA. Within the response measured ex vivo, HLA-C-restricted CMV-specific TCR beta clonotypes were dominant.

One entry per CDR3 protein, called by TCRdb with MiXCR from the reads. The repertoire has approximately 990,000 distinct CDR3 sequences, around 29% of them found once; the top ten carry about 14%. The sample consisted of cultured CD8+ T cells from PBMCs, taken from culture after CMV antigen stimulation. The clonotype was recovered from a human donor in good health (CMV status not recorded). Some clones in this sample may be carry-over from other donors' samples. V usage is TRBV15 and J usage is TRBJ2-6; D possibly corresponds to TRBD2 (5 bases). DNA for the CDR3: TGTGCCACCAGCAGATCGCCGGACTTGTCTGGGGCCAACGTCCTGACTTTC. Protein product: CATSRSPDLSGANVLTF. Looking up the rest from reference TRBV15 and TRBJ2-6 gives the full variable domain: DAMVIQNPRYQVTQFGKPVTLSCSQTLNHNVMYWYQQKSSQAPKLLFHYYDKDFNNEADTPDNFQSRRPNTSFCFLDIRSPGLGDTAMYLCATSRSPDLSGANVLTFGAGSRLTVL.